This T cell receptor (beta chain) was retrieved from a study of Tregs in tolerant kidney transplant recipients. In germline, CDR1 is KGHSH, CDR2 LQKENI. The CDR3 is 14 residues long. V gave up 3 bases and J gave up 3 bases, with 8 bases separating them. CD4+CD25+CD127- Tregs, CD4+CD25- non-Tregs, CD4 and CD8 cells were sorted. Study-level points and caveats: Validation in larger populations is needed because few patients were studied. This study did not directly address biological reproducibility.

Some clones are missing from TCRdb's copy, which holds only in-frame ones; the method was immunoSEQ multiplex PCR. The sample carries some 250,000 clones, roughly four fifths recorded once. Comment on this clone: Antigen unknown.

This TCR came from a human donor in good health. The sequenced material came from CD4+ T cells from blood. J is TRBJ1-4 and V is TRBV18; D gene uncertain. Here the CDR3 reads CASSPQEANEKLFF. For the CDR3, the DNA is TGTGCCAGCTCACCCCAGGAGGCTAATGAAAAACTGTTTTTT.